The present entry profiles one T cell receptor beta chain with its context. This entry comes from a study of cytomegalovirus exposure and HLA in healthy donors. Use of 60 Vbeta and 13 Jbeta primers characterized the PCR. Only in-frame clones appear in the TCRdb table, and some are missing; sequencing was by immunoSEQ multiplex PCR. The table shows over 200,000 clones, with around 80% occurring only once. The sequence derives from a woman aged 40 to 50 in good health and CMV-seropositive. Sequenced material: PBMCs.

The CDR3 region is CASSGLGEAFF. DNA for the CDR3: TGTGCCAGCAGCGGACTTGGAGAAGCTTTCTTT. This chain joins TRBV5-8 and TRBJ1-1; D is undetermined. The V gene lost 4 bases and the J gene lost 8 bases, with 9 bases spanning the gap. Germline V gene sequence: CDR1 SGHTS, CDR2 YDEGEE. The CDR3 is 11 residues long. The entire variable domain, with the rest obtained from reference TRBV5-8 and TRBJ1-1, is as follows: EAGVTQSPTHLIKTRGQQATLRCSPISGHTSVYWYQQALGLGLQFLLWYDEGEERNRGNFPPRFSGRQFPNYSSELNVNALELEDSALYLCASSGLGEAFFGQGTRLTVV.